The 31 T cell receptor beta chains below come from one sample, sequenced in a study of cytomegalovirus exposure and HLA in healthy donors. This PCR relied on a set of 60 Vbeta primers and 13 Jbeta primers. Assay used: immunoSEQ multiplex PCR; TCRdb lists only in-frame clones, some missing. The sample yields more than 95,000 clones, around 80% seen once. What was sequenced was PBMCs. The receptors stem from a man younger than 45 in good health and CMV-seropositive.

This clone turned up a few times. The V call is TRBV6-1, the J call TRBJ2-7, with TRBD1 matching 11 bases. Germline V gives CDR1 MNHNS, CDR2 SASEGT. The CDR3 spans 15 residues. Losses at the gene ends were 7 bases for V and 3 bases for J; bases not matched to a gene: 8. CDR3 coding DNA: TGTGCCAGCACCCTTGATGGGACAGGGGGCTACGAGCAGTACTTC. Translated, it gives CASTLDGTGGYEQYF.

This chain's CDR3 is CASSSMRGRWTEAFF. CDR3 bases: TGTGCCAGCAGTTCCATGAGGGGGAGATGGACTGAAGCTTTCTTT. V usage is TRBV28 and J usage is TRBJ1-1; a weak D match, TRBD1 (6 bases). This CDR3 has 15 amino acids. CDR1 and CDR2 (germline): MDHEN, SYDVKM. Trimming removed 4 bases from V and 5 bases from J, with 17 bases in between.

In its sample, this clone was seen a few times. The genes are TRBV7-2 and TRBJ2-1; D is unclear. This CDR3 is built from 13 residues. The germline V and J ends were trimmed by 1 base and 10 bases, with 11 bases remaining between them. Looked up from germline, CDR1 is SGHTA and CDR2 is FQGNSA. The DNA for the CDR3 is TGTGCCAGCAGCTTAGTACCCCGACTCGAGCAGTTCTTC. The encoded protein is CASSLVPRLEQFF.

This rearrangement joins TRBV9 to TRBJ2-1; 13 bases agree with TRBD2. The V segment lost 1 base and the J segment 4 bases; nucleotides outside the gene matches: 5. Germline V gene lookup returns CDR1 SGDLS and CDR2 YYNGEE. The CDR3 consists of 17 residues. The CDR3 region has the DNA TGTGCCAGCAGCGTAAGACTAGCGGGGGGTCTATACAATGAGCAGTTCTTC. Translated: CASSVRLAGGLYNEQFF.

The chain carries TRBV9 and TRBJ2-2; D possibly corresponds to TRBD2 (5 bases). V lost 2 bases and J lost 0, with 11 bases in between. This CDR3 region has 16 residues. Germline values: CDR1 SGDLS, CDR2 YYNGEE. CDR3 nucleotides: TGTGCCAGCAGCGTCGGGTCTAGCTCGAACACCGGGGAGCTGTTTTTT. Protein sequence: CASSVGSSSNTGELFF.

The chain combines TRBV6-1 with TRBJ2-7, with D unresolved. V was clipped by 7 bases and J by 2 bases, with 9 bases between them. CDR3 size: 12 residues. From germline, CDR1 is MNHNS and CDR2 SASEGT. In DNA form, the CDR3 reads TGTGCCAGCAAACTGGGCACCTACGAGCAGTACTTC. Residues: CASKLGTYEQYF.

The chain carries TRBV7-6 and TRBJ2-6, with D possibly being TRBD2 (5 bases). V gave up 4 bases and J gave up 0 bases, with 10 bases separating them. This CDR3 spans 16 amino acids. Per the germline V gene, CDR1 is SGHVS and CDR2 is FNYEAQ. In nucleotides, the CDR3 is TGTGCCAGCAGCTCTGCTGGACTCTCTGGGGCCAACGTCCTGACTTTC. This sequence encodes CASSSAGLSGANVLTF.

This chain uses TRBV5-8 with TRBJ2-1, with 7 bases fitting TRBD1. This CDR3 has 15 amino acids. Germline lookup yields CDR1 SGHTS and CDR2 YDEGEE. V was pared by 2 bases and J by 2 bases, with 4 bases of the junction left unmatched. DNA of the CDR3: TGTGCCAGCAGCTTTGACAGGGCAGCCTACAATGAGCAGTTCTTC. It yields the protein CASSFDRAAYNEQFF.

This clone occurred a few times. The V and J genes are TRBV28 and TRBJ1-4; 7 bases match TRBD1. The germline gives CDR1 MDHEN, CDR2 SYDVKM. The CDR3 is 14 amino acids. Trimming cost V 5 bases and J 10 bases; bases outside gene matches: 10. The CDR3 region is CASSPDIDRAKLFF. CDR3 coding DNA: TGTGCCAGCAGTCCGGACATCGACAGGGCAAAACTGTTTTTT.

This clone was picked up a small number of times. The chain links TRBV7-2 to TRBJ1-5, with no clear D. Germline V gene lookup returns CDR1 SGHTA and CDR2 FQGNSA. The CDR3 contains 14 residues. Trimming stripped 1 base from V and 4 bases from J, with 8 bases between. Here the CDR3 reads CASSLESSNQPQHF. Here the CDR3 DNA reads TGTGCCAGCAGCTTAGAGAGCTCAAATCAGCCCCAGCATTTT.

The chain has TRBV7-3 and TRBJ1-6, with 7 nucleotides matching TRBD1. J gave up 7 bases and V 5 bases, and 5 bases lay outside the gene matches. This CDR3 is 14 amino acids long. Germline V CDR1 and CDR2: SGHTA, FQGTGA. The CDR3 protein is CASSRGQPNSPLHF. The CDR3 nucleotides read TGTGCCAGCAGCCGGGGACAGCCAAATTCACCCCTCCACTTT.

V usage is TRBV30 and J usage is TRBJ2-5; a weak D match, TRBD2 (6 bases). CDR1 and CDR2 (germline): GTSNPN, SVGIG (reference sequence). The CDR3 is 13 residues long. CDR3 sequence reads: CALGSQFGGTQYF. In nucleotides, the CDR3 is TGTGCACTCGGGTCCCAGTTCGGGGGGACCCAGTACTTC.

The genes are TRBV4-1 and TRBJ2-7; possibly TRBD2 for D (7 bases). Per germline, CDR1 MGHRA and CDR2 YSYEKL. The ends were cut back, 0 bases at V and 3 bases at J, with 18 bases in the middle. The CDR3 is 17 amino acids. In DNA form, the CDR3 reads TGCGCCAGCAGCCAAGAGGGGAGGGGGGTTAGGGACTACGAGCAGTACTTC. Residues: CASSQEGRGVRDYEQYF.

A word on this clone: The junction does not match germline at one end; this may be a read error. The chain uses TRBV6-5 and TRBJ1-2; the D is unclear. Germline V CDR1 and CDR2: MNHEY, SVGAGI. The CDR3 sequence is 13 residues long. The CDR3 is CASSYDYNYGCTF. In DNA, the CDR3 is TGTGCCAGCAGTTACGACTATAACTATGGCTGCACCTTC.

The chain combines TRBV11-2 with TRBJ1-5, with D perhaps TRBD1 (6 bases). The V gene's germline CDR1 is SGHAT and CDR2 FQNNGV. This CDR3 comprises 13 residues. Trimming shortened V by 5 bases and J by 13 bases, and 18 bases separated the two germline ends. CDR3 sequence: CASSQITGGQQHF. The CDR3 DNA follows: TGTGCCAGCAGCCAGATCACCGGCGGACAGCAGCATTTT.

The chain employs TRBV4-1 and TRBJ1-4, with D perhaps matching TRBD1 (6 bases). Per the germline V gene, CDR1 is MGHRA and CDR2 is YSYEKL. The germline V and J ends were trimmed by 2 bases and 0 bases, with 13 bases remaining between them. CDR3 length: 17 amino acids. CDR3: CASSQTGQLTTNEKLFF. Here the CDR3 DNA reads TGCGCCAGCAGCCAAACAGGGCAGCTGACAACTAATGAAAAACTGTTTTTT.

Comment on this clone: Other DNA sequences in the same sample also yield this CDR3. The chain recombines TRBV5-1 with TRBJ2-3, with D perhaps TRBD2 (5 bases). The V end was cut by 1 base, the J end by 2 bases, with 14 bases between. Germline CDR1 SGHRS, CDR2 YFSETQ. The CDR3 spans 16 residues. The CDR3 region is CASSLSTRGFTDTQYF. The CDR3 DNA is TGCGCCAGCAGCTTGAGTACTAGAGGGTTCACAGATACGCAGTATTTT.

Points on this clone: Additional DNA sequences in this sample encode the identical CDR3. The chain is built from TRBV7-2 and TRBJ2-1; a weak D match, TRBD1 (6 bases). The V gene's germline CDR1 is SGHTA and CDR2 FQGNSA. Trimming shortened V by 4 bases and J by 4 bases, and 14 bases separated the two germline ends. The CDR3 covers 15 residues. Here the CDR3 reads CASSSTGTNYNEQFF. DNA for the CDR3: TGTGCCAGCAGCTCCACCGGGACAAATTACAATGAGCAGTTCTTC.

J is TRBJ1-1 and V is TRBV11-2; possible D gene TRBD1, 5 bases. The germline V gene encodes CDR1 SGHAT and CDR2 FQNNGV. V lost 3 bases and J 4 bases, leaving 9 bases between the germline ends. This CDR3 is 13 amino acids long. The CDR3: CASSFETATEAFF. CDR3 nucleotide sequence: TGTGCCAGCAGCTTCGAGACAGCCACTGAAGCTTTCTTT.

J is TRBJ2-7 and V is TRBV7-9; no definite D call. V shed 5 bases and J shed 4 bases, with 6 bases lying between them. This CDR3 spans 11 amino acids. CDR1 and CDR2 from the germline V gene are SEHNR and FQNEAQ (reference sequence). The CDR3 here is CASSTYYEQYF. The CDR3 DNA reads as TGTGCCAGCAGCACCTATTACGAGCAGTACTTC.

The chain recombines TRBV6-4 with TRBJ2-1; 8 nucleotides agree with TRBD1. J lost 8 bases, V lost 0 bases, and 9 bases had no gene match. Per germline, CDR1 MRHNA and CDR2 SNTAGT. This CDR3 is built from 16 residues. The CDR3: CASSDSGAGGSDEQFF. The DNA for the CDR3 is TGTGCCAGCAGTGACTCCGGGGCAGGGGGCTCGGATGAGCAGTTCTTC.

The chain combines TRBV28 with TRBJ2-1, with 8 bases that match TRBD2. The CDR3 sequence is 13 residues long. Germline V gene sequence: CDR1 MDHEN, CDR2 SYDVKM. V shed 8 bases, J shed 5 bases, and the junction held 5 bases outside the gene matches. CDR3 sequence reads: CASRGGLDNEQFF. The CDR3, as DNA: TGTGCCAGCCGGGGGGGCCTAGACAATGAGCAGTTCTTC.

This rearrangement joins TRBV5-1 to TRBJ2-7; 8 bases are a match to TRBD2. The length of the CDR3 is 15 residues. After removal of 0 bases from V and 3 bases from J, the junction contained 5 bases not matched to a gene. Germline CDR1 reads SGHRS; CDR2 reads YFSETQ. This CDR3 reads CASSLADGGGYEQYF. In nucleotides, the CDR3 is TGCGCCAGCAGCTTGGCGGACGGGGGGGGCTACGAGCAGTACTTC. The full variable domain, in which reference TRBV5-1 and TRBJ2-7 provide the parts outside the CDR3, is KAGVTQTPRYLIKTRGQQVTLSCSPISGHRSVSWYQQTPGQGLQFLFEYFSETQRNKGNFPGRFSGRQFSNSRSEMNVSTLELGDSALYLCASSLADGGGYEQYFGPGTRLTVT.

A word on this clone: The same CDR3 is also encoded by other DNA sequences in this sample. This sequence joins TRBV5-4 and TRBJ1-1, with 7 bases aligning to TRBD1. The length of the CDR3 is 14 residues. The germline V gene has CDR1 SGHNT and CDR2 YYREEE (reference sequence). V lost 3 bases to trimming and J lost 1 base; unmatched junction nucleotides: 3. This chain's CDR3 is CASSSQGRNTEAFF. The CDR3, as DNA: TGTGCCAGCAGCTCACAGGGGCGGAACACTGAAGCTTTCTTT.

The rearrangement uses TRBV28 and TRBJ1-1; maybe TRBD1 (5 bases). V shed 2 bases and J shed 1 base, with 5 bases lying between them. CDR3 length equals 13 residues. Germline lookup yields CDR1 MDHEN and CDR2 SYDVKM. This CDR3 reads CASSLQGNTEAFF. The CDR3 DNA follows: TGTGCCAGCAGTTTACAGGGGAACACTGAAGCTTTCTTT.

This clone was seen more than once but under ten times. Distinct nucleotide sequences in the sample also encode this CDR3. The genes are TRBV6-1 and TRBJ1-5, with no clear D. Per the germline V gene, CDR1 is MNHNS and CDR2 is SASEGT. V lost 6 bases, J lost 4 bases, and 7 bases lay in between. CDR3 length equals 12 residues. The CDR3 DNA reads TGTGCCAGCAGAGGCGGGAATCAGCCCCAGCATTTT. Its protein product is CASRGGNQPQHF.

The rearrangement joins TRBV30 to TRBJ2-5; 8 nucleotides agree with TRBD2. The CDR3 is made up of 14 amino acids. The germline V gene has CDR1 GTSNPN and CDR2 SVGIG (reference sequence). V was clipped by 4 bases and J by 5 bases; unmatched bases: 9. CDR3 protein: CAWMRTSIEETQYF. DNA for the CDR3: TGTGCCTGGATGAGGACTAGCATCGAGGAGACCCAGTACTTC.

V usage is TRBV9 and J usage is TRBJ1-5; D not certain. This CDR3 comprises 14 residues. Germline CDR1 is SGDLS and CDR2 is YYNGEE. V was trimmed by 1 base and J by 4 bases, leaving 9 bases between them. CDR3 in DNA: TGTGCCAGCAGCGTAAATGGCGGGAATCAGCCCCAGCATTTT. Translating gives CASSVNGGNQPQHF.

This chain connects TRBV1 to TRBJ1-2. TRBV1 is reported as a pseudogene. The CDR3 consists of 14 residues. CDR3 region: CTSSQETANYGYTF. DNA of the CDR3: TGCACCAGCAGCCAGGAGACGGCCAACTATGGCTACACCTTC.

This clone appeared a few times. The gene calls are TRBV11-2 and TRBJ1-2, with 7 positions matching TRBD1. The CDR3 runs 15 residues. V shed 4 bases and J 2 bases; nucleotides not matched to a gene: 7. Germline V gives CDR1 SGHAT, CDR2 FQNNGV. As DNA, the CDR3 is TGTGCCAGCAGCTCCCCCAGGGGGGCGAACTATGGCTACACCTTC. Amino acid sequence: CASSSPRGANYGYTF.

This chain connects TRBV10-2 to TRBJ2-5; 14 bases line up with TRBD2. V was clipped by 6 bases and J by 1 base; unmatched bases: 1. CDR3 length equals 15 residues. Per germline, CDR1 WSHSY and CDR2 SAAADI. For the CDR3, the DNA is TGCGCCAGCAGGGGACTAGCGGGGGTCCAAGAGACCCAGTACTTC. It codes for CASRGLAGVQETQYF.